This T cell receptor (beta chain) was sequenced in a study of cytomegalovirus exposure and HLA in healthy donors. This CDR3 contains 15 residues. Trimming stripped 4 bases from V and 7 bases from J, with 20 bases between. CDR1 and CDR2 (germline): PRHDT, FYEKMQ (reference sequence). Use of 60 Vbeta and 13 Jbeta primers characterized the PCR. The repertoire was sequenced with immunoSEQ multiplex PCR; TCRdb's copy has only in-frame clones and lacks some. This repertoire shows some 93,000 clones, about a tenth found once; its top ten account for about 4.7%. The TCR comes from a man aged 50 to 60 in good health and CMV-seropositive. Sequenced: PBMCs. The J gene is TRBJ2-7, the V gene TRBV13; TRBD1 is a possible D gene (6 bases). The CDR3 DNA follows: TGTGCCAGCAGCTCAAGGACAGCCCGTGATGAAGAGCAGTACTTC. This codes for CASSSRTARDEEQYF.